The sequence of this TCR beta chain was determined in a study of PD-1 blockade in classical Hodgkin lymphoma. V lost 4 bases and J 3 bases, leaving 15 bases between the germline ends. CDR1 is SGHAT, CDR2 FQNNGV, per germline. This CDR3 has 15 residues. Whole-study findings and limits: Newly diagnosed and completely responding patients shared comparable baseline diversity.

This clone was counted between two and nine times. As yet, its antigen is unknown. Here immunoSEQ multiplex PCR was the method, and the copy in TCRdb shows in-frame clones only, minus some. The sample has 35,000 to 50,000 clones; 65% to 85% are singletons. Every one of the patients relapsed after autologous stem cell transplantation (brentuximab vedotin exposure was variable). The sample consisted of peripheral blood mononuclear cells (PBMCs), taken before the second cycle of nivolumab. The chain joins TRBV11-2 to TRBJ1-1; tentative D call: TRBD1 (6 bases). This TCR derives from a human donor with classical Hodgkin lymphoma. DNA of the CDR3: TGTGCCAGCAGCTCCTCATGGGGGCCAGACACTGAAGCTTTCTTT. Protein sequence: CASSSSWGPDTEAFF. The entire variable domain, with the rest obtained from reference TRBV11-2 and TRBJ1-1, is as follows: EAGVAQSPRYKIIEKRQSVAFWCNPISGHATLYWYQQILGQGPKLLIQFQNNGVVDDSQLPKDRFSAERLKGVDSTLKIQPAKLEDSAVYLCASSSSWGPDTEAFFGQGTRLTVV.